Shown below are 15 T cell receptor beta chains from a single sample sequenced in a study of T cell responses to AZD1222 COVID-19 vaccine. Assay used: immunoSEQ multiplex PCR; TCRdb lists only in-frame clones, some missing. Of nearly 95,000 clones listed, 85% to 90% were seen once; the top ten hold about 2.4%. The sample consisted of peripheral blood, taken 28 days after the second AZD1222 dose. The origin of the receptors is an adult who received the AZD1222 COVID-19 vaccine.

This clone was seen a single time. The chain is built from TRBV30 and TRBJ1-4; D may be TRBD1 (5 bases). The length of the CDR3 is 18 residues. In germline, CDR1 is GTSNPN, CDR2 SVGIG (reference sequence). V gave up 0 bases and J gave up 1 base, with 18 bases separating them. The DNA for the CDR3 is TGTGCCTGGAGTGTATCCCGGACATCAACTCGAACTAATGAAAAACTGTTTTTT. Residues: CAWSVSRTSTRTNEKLFF.

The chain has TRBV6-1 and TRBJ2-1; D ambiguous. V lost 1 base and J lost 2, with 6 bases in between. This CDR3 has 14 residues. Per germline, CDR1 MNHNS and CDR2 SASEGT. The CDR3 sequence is CASSEGEPYNEQFF. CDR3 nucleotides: TGTGCCAGCAGTGAAGGGGAACCCTACAATGAGCAGTTCTTC.

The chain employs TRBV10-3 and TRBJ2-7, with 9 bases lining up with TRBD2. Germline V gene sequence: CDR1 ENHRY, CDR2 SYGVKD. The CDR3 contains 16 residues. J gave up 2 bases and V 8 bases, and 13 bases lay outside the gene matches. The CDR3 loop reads CAIGVWETSGTYEQYF. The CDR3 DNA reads TGTGCCATCGGGGTTTGGGAGACTAGCGGAACCTACGAGCAGTACTTC.

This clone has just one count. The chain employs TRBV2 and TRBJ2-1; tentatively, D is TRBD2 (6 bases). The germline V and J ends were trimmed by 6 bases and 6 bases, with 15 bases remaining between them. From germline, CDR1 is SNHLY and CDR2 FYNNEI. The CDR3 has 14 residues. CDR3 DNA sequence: TGTGCCAGCAGCGGTGGGGGACTGCTCAATGAGCAGTTCTTC. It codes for CASSGGGLLNEQFF.

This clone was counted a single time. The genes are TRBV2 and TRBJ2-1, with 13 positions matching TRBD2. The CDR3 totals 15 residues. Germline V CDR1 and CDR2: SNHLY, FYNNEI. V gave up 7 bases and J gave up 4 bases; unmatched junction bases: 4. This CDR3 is CASKLTSGGYNEQFF. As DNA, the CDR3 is TGTGCCAGCAAGCTGACTAGCGGGGGGTACAATGAGCAGTTCTTC.

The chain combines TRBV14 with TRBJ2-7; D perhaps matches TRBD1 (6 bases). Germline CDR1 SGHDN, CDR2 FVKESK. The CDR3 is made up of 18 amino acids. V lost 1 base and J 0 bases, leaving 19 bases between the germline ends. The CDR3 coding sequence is TGTGCCAGCAGCCAAGTAAGTAATTCAGGGGCTAGCTCCTACGAGCAGTACTTC. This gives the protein CASSQVSNSGASSYEQYF.

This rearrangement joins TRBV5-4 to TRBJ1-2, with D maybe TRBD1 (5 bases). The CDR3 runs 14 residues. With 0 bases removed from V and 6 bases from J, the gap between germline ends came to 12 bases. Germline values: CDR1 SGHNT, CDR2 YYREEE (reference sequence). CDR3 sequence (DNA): TGTGCCAGCAGCTTGGCCGGCGGGGGGGATGGCTACACCTTC. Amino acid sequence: CASSLAGGGDGYTF.

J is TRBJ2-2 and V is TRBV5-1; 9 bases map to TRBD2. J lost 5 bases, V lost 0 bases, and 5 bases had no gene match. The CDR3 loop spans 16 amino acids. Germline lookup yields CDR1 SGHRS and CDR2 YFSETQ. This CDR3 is CASSLEGAGGTGELFF. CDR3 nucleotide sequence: TGCGCCAGCAGCTTGGAGGGAGCGGGAGGTACCGGGGAGCTGTTTTTT.

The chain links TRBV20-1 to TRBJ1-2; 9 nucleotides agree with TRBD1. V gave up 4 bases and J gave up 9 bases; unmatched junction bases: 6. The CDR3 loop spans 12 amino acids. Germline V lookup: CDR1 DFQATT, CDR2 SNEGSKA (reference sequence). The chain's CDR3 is CSATDRGYRYTF. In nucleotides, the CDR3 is TGCAGTGCTACTGACAGGGGGTATCGCTACACCTTC.

Written as DNA, the CDR3 is TGTGCCAGCAGCTTGGGGACGGTCACAGATACGCAGTATTTT. Its translation is CASSLGTVTDTQYF. This chain links TRBV5-6 with TRBJ2-3; D gene uncertain. V lost 0 bases and J lost 2, with 7 bases in between. Germline loops: CDR1 SGHDT, CDR2 YYEEEE. This CDR3 has 14 amino acids. The full variable domain, rest sourced from reference TRBV5-6 and TRBJ2-3, is DAGVTQSPTHLIKTRGQQVTLRCSPKSGHDTVSWYQQALGQGPQFIFQYYEEEERQRGNFPDRFSGHQFPNYSSELNVNALLLGDSALYLCASSLGTVTDTQYFGPGTRLTVL.

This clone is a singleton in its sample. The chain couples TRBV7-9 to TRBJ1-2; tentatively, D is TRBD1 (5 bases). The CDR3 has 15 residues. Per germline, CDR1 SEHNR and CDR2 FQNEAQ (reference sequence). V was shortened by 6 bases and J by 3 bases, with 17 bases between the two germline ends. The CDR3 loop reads CASRSQRGEHYGYTF. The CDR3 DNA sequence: TGTGCCAGCAGGTCACAACGAGGGGAGCACTATGGCTACACCTTC.

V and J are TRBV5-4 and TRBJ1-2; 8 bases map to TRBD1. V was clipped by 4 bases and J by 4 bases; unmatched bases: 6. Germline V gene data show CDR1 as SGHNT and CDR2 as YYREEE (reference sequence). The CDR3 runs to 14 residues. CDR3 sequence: CASSVDRGIYGYTF. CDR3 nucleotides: TGTGCCAGCAGCGTAGACAGGGGTATCTATGGCTACACCTTC.

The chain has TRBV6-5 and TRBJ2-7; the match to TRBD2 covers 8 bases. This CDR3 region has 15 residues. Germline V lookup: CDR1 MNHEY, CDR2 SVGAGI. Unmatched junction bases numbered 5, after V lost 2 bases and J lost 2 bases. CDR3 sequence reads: CASSYQAGEAYEQYF. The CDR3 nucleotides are TGTGCCAGCAGTTACCAAGCGGGAGAGGCCTACGAGCAGTACTTC.

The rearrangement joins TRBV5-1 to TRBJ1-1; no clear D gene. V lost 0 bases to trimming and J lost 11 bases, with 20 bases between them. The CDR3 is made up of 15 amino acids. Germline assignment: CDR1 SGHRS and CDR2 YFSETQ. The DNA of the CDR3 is TGCGCCAGCAGCTTGGAAGGTCGTAGCTTTCCCAGGGCTTTCTTT. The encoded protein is CASSLEGRSFPRAFF.

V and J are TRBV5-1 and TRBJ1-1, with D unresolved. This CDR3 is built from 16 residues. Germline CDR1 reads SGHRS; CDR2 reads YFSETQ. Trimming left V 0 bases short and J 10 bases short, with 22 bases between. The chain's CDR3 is CASSLVVSHGHFGAFF. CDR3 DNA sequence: TGCGCCAGCAGCTTGGTGGTCAGCCACGGTCATTTTGGAGCTTTCTTT. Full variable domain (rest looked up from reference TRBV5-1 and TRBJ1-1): KAGVTQTPRYLIKTRGQQVTLSCSPISGHRSVSWYQQTPGQGLQFLFEYFSETQRNKGNFPGRFSGRQFSNSRSEMNVSTLELGDSALYLCASSLVVSHGHFGAFFGQGTRLTVV.